Sequencing of this TCR beta chain was carried out in a study of regulatory T cells after allogeneic stem cell transplantation (dated by TCRdb to 2016 to 2019). Describing the broader study: Each patient's group depended on whether acute graft-versus-host disease developed within 100 days after stem cell transplantation. Fluorescence-activated cell sorting was used to isolate CD4+CD25+CD127- regulatory T cells from patient PBMCs. Conventional CD4+ T cells defined as CD4+CD25+/-CD127+ were also sorted and TCR-sequenced for comparison in the study. The study compared the regulatory T-cell TCR repertoire after allogeneic stem cell transplantation between patients with and without acute graft-versus-host disease. Points the paper makes about the study in general: Whether or not patients had graft-versus-host disease, conventional CD4+ T-cell repertoire diversity showed no significant difference. In non-GvHD patients, the top 10 regulatory T-cell clones took up a significantly larger share of the repertoire, which suggests expansion of presumably allo-specific protective clones. Compared with patients who had graft-versus-host disease, patients without the disease had a regulatory T-cell TCR repertoire that was more focused and less diverse. Because the patient sample size was small, the findings needed to be validated in a larger cohort. No regulatory T-cell clones were shared by all patients, and sorted cell numbers did not correlate significantly with the inverse Simpson index.

The germline V gene supplies CDR1 MNHEY and CDR2 SVGAGI. The CDR3, cysteine through phenylalanine, is 13 amino acids long. Only the CDR3 DNA stays, 39 bases, in frame from base 1. Sequencing was performed on an Illumina MiSeq. Reverse transcription of RNA was performed with the SMARTer RACE cDNA Amplification kit, after which the TCR beta CDR3 region was amplified. The RNeasy Mini Kit was used to extract RNA from the sorted cells. Illumina paired-end sequencing was applied to the TCR beta amplicons. In the source study's methods: TCR repertoire analysis used MiXCR, VDJtools and the tcR R package. The inverse Simpson index was used to measure diversity, and clones were grouped as rare, small, medium or expanded based on each clone's proportion of the repertoire. TCRdb cleaned the public reads at Q25 with fastp, built clones with MiXCR and kept in-frame beta chains. All rows with the same CDR3 protein become a single entry with the most common DNA and genes. It is TCRdb's table, rather than the study itself, that gives the V and J calls and clone size. The sample includes some 5,000 distinct CDR3 sequences, with 95% to 97% observed a single time. The ten largest make up 35% to 45% of the sample.

Comments on this clonotype: The specificity of this receptor is unknown. At one of its ends the junction is not consistent with the germline gene, which may arise from a read error.

The time point label on this specimen signifies: 30 days after allogeneic hematopoietic stem cell transplantation. At 30 days after allogeneic hematopoietic stem cell transplantation, peripheral blood mononuclear cells were collected from the patients. The receptor was isolated from a human patient who had an allogeneic stem cell transplant, so the T cells may come from the graft donor. Material: sorted CD4+ T cells from blood (whether regulatory or conventional is not recorded), obtained 30 days after allogeneic stem cell transplant. Recombination joined TRBV6-5 with TRBJ2-4; the D gene is possibly TRBD1 or TRBD2, with 6 bases matching each. The CDR3 is CACSEGGKNKQYF. The DNA is as follows: TGTGCCTGCAGTGAGGGGGGCAAAAACAAACAGTACTTC.